This TCR beta chain was retrieved from a study of blood T cell repertoires in COVID-19. Study overall: Spain, Italy and the United States supplied samples that represented acute and convalescent COVID-19. PBMCs, B-cell-depleted T cells, or T cells were the source of the cDNA or gDNA that made up the material.

In the original analysis: Nucleated cell number was recorded as an estimate derived from reference gene primer amplification. TCRdb's copy holds only in-frame clones and misses some; the assay was immunoSEQ multiplex PCR. The D gene and trimming were derived from the DNA, and the V and J assignments and clone size from that table. The sample contains over 200,000 clones, about 88% of which appear only once. Germline V gene data show CDR1 as SGHVS and CDR2 as FQNEAQ. Trimming shortened V by 4 bases and J by 6 bases, and 18 bases separated the two germline ends. The CDR3 totals 15 residues. This receptor was obtained from a man aged 60-69 years who had recovered from COVID-19. Material for sequencing was peripheral blood. The chain couples TRBV7-8 to TRBJ2-5; the D gene is possibly TRBD2 (7 bases). CDR3 DNA: TGTGCCAGCAGCTCATCCCATGGGGGGGGCCAGACCCAGTACTTC. Translation gives CASSSSHGGGQTQYF.